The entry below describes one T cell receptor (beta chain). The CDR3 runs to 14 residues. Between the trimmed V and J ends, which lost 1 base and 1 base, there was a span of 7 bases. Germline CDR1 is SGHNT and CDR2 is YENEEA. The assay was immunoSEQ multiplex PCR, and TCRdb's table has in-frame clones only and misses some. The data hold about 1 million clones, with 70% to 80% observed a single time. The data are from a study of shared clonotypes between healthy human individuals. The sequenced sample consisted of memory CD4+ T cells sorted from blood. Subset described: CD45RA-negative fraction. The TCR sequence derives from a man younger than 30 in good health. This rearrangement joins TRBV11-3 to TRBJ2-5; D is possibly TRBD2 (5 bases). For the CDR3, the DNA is TGTGCCAGCAGCTTAGGCGAGGGCCAAGAGACCCAGTACTTC. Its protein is CASSLGEGQETQYF.